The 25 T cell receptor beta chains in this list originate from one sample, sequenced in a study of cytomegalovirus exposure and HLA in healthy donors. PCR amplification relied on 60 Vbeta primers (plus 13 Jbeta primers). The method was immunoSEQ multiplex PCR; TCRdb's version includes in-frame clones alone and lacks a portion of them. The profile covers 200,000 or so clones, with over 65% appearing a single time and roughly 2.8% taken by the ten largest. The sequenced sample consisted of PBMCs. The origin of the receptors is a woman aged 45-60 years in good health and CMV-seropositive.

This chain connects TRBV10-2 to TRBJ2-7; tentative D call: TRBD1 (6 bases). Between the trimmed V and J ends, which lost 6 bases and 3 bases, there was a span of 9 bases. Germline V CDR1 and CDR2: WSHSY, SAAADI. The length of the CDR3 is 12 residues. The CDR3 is CASRGHSYEQYF. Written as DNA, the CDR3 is TGCGCCAGCAGGGGACACAGCTACGAGCAGTACTTC.

The CDR3 coding sequence is TGTGCCAGCGCGTTAATAGGGGGTGCAGGTGAGCAGTTCTTC. Translating it yields CASALIGGAGEQFF. J is TRBJ2-1 and V is TRBV6-5, with a weak D call TRBD1 (6 bases). V dropped 8 bases and J dropped 9 bases, with 20 bases sitting between them. The CDR3 extends over 14 amino acids. Germline V lookup: CDR1 MNHEY, CDR2 SVGAGI.

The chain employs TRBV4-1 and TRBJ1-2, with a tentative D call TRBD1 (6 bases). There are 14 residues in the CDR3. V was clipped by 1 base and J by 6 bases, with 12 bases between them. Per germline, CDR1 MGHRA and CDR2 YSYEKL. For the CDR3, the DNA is TGCGCCAGCAGCCAAGCGAACAGGGCGGATGGCTACACCTTC. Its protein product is CASSQANRADGYTF.

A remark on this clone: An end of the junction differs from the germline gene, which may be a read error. CDR3 amino acids: CSSRAEVGRGHGNTIYF. CDR3 DNA: TGTTCCAGCAGGGCCGAGGTTGGCAGGGGGCATGGAAACACCATATATTTT. The rearrangement links TRBV7-9 to TRBJ1-3, with 8 bases aligning to TRBD1. Germline CDR1 is SEHNR and CDR2 is FQNEAQ (reference sequence). This CDR3 is built from 17 residues.

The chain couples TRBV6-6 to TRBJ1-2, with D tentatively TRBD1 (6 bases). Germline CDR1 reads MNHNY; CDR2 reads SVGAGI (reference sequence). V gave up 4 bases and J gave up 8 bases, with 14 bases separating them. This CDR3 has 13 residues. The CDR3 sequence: CASSSAGARGYTF. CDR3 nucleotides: TGTGCCAGCAGTTCCGCGGGGGCGAGGGGCTACACCTTC.

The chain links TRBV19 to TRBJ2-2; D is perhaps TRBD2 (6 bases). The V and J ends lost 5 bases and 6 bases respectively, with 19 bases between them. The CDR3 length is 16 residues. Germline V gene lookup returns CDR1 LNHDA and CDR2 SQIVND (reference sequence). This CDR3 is CASSPRLDGSPGELFF. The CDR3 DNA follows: TGTGCCAGTAGTCCAAGACTAGACGGGTCCCCCGGGGAGCTGTTTTTT.

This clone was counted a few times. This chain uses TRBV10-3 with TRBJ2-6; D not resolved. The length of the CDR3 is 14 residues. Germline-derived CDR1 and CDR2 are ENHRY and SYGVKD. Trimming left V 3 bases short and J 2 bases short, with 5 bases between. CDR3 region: CAISDRAGANVLTF. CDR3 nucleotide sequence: TGTGCCATCAGTGACCGGGCTGGGGCCAACGTCCTGACTTTC.

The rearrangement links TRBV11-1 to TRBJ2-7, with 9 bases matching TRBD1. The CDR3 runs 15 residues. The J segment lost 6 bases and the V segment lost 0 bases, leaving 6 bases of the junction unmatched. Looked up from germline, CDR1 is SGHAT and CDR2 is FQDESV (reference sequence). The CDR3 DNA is TGTGCCAGCAGCTTAGCCGGGACAGGGTTCGGCGAGCAGTACTTC. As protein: CASSLAGTGFGEQYF.

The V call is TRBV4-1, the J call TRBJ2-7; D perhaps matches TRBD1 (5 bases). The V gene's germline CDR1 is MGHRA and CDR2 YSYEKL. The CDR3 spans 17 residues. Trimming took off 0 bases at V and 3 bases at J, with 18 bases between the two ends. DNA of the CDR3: TGCGCCAGCAGCCAAGAGGATCGACAGCCCGACTTCTACGAGCAGTACTTC. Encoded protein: CASSQEDRQPDFYEQYF.

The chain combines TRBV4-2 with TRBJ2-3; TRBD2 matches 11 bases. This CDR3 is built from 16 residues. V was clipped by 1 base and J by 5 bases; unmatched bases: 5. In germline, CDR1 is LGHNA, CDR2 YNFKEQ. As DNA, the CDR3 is TGTGCCAGCAGCCAAGGTCCCCTAGCGGGGGGAGATACGCAGTATTTT. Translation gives CASSQGPLAGGDTQYF.

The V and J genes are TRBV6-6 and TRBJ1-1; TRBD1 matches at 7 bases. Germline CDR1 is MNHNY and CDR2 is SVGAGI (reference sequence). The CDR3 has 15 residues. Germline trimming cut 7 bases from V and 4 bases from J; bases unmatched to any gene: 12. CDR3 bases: TGTGCCAGCATCCCCCCATCAGGGGGGATCACTGAAGCTTTCTTT. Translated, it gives CASIPPSGGITEAFF.

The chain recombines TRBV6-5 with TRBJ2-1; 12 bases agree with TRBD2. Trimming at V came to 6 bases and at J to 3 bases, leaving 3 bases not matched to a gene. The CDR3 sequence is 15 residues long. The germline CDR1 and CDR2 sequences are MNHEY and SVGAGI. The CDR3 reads CASRPSGGVYNEQFF. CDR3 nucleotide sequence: TGTGCCAGCAGGCCTAGCGGGGGGGTCTACAATGAGCAGTTCTTC.

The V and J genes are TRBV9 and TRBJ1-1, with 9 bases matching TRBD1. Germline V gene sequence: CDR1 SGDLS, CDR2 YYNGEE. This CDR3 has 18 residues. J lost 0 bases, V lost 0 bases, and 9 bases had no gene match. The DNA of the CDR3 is TGTGCCAGCAGCGTAGCTACTGGGACAGGGCTCATGAACACTGAAGCTTTCTTT. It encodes CASSVATGTGLMNTEAFF.

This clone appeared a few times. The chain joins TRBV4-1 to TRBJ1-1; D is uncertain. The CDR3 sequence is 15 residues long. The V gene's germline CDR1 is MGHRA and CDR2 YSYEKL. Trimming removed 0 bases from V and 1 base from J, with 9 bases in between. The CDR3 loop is CASSQDSLGNTEAFF. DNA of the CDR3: TGCGCCAGCAGCCAAGATAGCTTAGGGAACACTGAAGCTTTCTTT.

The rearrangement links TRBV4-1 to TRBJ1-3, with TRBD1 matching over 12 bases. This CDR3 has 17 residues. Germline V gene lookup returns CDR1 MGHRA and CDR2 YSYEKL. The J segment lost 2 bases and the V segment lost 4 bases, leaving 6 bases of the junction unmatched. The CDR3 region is CASSRGTGGVAGNTIYF. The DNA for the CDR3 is TGCGCCAGCAGCCGTGGGACAGGGGGCGTAGCTGGAAACACCATATATTTT.

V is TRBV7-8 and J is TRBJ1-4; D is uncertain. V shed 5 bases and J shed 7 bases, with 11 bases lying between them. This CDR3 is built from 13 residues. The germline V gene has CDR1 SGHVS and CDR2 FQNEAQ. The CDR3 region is CASSLPGFEKLFF. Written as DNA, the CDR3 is TGTGCCAGCAGCCTTCCCGGGTTTGAAAAACTGTTTTTT.

The CDR3 loop is CASSPSFADTQYF. CDR3 sequence (DNA): TGTGCCAGCAGCCCTAGCTTCGCAGATACGCAGTATTTT. The rearrangement links TRBV7-6 to TRBJ2-3; D is perhaps TRBD2 (5 bases). The CDR3 contains 13 residues. Germline V gene lookup returns CDR1 SGHVS and CDR2 FNYEAQ. The V gene lost 5 bases and the J gene lost 4 bases, with 10 bases spanning the gap.

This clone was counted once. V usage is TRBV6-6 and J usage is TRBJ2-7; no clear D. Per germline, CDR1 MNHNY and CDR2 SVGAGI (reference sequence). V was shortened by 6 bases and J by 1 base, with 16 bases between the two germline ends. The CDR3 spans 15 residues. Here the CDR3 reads CASSSDPTLSYEQYF. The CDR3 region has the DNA TGTGCCAGCAGCTCCGACCCCACACTATCCTACGAGCAGTACTTC.

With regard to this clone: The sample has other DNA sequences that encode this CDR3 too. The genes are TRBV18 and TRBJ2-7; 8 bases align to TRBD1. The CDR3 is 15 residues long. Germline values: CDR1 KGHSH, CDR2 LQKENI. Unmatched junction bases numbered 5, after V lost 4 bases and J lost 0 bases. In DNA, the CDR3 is TGTGCCAGCTCACTCGGGACAGGTAGCTCCTACGAGCAGTACTTC. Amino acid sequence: CASSLGTGSSYEQYF.

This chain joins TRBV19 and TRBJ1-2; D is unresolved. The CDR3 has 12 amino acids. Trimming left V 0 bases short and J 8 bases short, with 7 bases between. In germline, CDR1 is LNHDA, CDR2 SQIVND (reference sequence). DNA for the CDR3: TGTGCCAGTAGTATAGAACGTCGGGGCTACACCTTC. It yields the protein CASSIERRGYTF.

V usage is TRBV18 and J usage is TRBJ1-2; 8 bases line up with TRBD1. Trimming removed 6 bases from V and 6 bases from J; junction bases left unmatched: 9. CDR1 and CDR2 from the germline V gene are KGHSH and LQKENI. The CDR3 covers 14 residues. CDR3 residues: CASSLGQVEHGYTF. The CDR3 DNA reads TGTGCCAGCTCCTTGGGACAGGTGGAGCATGGCTACACCTTC.

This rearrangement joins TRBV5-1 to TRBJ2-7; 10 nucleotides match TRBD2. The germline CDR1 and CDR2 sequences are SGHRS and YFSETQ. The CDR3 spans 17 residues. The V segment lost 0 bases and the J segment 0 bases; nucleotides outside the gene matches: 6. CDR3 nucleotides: TGCGCCAGCAGCTTGGCGACACTAGCGGGGCCCTCCTACGAGCAGTACTTC. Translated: CASSLATLAGPSYEQYF.

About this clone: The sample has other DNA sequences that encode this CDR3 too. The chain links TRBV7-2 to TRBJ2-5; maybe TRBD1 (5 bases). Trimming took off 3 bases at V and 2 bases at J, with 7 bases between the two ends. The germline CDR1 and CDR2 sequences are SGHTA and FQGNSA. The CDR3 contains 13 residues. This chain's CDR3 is CASSLGLQETQYF. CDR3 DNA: TGTGCCAGCAGCTTGGGGCTACAAGAGACCCAGTACTTC.

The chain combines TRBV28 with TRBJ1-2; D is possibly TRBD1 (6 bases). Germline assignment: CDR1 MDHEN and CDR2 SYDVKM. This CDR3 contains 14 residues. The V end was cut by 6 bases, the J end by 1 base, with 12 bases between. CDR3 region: CASSPGADNYGYTF. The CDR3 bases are TGTGCCAGCAGCCCAGGGGCCGATAACTATGGCTACACCTTC.

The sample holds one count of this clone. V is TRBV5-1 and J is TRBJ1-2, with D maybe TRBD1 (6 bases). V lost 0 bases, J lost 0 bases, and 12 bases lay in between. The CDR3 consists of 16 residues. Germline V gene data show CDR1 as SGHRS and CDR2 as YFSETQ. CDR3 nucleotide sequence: TGCGCCAGCAGCTTGGGGACAGCTGCCACTAACTATGGCTACACCTTC. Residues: CASSLGTAATNYGYTF.